The present entry profiles one T cell receptor (beta chain) with its context. The sample is drawn from a study of cytomegalovirus exposure and HLA in healthy donors. Profiling relied on immunoSEQ multiplex PCR, and the TCRdb table lists in-frame clones only, not all of them. The sample has 100,000 to 150,000 clones; roughly 95% are singletons. The CDR3 spans 14 residues. With V trimmed by 4 bases and J by 6 bases, 3 bases remained unmatched. Germline V gives CDR1 SGHTA, CDR2 FQGTGA. The TCR comes from a man in his late teens or twenties in good health and CMV-seronegative. The sequenced sample was PBMCs. The V and J genes are TRBV7-3 and TRBJ2-1, with TRBD1 matching over 10 bases. The chain's CDR3 is CASSSGQGPNEQFF. CDR3 coding DNA: TGTGCCAGCAGCTCGGGACAGGGGCCCAATGAGCAGTTCTTC.